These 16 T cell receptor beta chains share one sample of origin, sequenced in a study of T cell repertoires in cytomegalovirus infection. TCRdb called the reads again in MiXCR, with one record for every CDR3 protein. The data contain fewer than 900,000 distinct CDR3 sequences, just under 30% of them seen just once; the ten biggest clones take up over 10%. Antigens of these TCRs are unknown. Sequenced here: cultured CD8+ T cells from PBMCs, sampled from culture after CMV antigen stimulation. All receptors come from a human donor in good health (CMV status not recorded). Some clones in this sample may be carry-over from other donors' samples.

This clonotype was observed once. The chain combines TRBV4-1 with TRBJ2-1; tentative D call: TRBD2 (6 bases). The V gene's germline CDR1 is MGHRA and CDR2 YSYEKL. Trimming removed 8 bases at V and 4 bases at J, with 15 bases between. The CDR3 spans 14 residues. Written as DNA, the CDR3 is TGCGCCAGCGGACTACCGGGAGAATACAATGAGCAGTTCTTC. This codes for CASGLPGEYNEQFF.

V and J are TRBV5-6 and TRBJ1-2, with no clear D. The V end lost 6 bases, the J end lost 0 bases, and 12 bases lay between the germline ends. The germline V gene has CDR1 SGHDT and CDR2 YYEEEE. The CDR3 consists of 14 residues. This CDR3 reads CASTRTTSNYGYTF. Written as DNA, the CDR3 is TGTGCCAGCACACGTACAACTTCTAACTATGGCTACACCTTC.

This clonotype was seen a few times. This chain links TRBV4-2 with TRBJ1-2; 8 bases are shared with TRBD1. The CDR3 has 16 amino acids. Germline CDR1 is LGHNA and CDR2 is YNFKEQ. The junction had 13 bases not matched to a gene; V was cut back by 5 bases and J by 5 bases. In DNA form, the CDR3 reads TGTGCCAGCAGCTTTACGCTGGGACAGGATGGTTATGGCTACACCTTC. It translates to CASSFTLGQDGYGYTF.

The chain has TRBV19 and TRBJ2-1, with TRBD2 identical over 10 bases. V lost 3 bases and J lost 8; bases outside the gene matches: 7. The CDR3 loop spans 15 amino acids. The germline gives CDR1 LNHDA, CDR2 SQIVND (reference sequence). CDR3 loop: CASSISLAGSHEQFF. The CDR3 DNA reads TGTGCCAGTAGTATTTCACTAGCGGGGAGCCATGAGCAGTTCTTC.

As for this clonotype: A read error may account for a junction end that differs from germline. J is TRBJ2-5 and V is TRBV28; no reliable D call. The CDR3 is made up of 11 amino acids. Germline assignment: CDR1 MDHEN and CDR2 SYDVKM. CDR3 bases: TGTGCCAGCAGTTTTGTGGAGACCCTGTACTTC. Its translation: CASSFVETLYF.

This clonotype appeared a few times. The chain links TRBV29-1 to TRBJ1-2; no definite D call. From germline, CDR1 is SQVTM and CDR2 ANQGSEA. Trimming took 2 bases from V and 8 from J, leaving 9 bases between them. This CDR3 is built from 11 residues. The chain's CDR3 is CSVERFNGYTF. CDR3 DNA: TGCAGCGTTGAAAGGTTCAACGGCTACACCTTC.

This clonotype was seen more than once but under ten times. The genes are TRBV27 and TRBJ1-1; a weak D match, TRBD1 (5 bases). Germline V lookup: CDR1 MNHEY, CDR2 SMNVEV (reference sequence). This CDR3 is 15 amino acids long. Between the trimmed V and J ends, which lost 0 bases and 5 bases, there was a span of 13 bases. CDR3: CASSLSKGLRTEAFF. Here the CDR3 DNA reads TGTGCCAGCAGTTTATCAAAGGGGCTGCGGACTGAAGCTTTCTTT.

CDR3 protein: CASQTGWDTEAFF. CDR3 sequence (DNA): TGTGCCAGCCAGACAGGGTGGGACACTGAAGCTTTCTTT. This chain joins TRBV6-5 and TRBJ1-1; 7 bases line up with TRBD1. The germline V gene encodes CDR1 MNHEY and CDR2 SVGAGI. This CDR3 comprises 13 residues. V gave up 8 bases and J gave up 3 bases; unmatched junction bases: 6.

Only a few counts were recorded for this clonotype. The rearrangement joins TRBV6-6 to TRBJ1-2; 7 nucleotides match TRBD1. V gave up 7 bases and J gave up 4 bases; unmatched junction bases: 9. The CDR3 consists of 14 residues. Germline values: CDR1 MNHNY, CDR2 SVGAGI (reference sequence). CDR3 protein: CASNQGGALYGYTF. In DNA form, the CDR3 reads TGTGCCAGCAACCAGGGGGGGGCCCTCTATGGCTACACCTTC.

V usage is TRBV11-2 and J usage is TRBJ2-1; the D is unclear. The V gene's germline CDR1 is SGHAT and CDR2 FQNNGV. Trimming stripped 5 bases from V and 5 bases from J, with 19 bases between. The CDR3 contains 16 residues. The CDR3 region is CASSVLRLRWDNEQFF. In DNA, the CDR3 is TGTGCCAGCAGCGTGCTCAGGCTACGCTGGGACAATGAGCAGTTCTTC. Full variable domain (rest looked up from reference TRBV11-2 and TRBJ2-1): EAGVAQSPRYKIIEKRQSVAFWCNPISGHATLYWYQQILGQGPKLLIQFQNNGVVDDSQLPKDRFSAERLKGVDSTLKIQPAKLEDSAVYLCASSVLRLRWDNEQFFGPGTRLTVL.

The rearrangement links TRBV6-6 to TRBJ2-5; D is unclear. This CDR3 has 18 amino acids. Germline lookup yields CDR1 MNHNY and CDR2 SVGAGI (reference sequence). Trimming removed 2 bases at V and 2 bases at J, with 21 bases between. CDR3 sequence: CASSYGSGFLTEQETQYF. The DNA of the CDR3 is TGTGCCAGCAGTTACGGTTCGGGTTTTCTTACAGAGCAAGAGACCCAGTACTTC.

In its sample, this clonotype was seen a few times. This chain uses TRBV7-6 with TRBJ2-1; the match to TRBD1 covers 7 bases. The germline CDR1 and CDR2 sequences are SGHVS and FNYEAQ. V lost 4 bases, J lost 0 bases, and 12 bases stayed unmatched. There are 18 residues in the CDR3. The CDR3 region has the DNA TGTGCCAGCAGCTCCGTTGCCGGGACAGCGAGCTCCTACAATGAGCAGTTCTTC. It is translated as CASSSVAGTASSYNEQFF.

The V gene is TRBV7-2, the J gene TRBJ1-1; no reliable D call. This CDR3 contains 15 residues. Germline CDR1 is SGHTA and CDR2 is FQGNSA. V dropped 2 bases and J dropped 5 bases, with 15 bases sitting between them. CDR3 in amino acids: CASSLRMGIYTEAFF. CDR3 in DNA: TGTGCCAGCAGCTTACGGATGGGGATCTATACTGAAGCTTTCTTT.

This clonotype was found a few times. The CDR3 spells CASSVSPSGEQYF. The CDR3 DNA reads TGTGCCAGCAGCGTCTCGCCATCGGGCGAGCAGTACTTC. The chain uses TRBV27 and TRBJ2-7, with no clear D. Deletions cut 6 bases from V and 6 bases from J, with 15 bases between. Germline CDR1 and CDR2: MNHEY and SMNVEV (reference sequence). The CDR3 length is 13 residues.

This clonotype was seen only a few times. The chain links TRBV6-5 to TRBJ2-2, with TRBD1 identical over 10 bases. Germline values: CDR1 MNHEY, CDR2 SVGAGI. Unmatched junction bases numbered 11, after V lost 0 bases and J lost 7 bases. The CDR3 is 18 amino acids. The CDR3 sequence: CASSYSRGTGENGGELFF. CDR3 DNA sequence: TGTGCCAGCAGTTACTCGAGAGGGACAGGGGAAAATGGCGGGGAGCTGTTTTTT.

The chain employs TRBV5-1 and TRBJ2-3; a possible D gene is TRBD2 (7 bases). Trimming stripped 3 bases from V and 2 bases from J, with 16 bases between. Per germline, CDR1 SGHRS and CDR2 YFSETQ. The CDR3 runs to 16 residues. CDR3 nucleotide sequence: TGCGCCAGCAGCTCCCGACGGGGGGCCGACACAGATACGCAGTATTTT. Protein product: CASSSRRGADTDTQYF. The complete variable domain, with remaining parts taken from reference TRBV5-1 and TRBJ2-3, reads KAGVTQTPRYLIKTRGQQVTLSCSPISGHRSVSWYQQTPGQGLQFLFEYFSETQRNKGNFPGRFSGRQFSNSRSEMNVSTLELGDSALYLCASSSRRGADTDTQYFGPGTRLTVL.